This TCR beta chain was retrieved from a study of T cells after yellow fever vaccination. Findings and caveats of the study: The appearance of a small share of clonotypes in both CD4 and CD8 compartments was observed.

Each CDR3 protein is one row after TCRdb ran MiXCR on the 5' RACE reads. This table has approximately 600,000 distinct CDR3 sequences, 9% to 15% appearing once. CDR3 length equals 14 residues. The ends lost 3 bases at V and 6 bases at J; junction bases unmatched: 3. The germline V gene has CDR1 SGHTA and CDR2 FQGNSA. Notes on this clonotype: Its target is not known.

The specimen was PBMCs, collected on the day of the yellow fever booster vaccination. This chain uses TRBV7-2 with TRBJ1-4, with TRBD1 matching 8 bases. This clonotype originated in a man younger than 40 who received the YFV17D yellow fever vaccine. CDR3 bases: TGTGCCAGCAGCTTTCTACAGGGGGATGAAAAACTGTTTTTT. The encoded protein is CASSFLQGDEKLFF.